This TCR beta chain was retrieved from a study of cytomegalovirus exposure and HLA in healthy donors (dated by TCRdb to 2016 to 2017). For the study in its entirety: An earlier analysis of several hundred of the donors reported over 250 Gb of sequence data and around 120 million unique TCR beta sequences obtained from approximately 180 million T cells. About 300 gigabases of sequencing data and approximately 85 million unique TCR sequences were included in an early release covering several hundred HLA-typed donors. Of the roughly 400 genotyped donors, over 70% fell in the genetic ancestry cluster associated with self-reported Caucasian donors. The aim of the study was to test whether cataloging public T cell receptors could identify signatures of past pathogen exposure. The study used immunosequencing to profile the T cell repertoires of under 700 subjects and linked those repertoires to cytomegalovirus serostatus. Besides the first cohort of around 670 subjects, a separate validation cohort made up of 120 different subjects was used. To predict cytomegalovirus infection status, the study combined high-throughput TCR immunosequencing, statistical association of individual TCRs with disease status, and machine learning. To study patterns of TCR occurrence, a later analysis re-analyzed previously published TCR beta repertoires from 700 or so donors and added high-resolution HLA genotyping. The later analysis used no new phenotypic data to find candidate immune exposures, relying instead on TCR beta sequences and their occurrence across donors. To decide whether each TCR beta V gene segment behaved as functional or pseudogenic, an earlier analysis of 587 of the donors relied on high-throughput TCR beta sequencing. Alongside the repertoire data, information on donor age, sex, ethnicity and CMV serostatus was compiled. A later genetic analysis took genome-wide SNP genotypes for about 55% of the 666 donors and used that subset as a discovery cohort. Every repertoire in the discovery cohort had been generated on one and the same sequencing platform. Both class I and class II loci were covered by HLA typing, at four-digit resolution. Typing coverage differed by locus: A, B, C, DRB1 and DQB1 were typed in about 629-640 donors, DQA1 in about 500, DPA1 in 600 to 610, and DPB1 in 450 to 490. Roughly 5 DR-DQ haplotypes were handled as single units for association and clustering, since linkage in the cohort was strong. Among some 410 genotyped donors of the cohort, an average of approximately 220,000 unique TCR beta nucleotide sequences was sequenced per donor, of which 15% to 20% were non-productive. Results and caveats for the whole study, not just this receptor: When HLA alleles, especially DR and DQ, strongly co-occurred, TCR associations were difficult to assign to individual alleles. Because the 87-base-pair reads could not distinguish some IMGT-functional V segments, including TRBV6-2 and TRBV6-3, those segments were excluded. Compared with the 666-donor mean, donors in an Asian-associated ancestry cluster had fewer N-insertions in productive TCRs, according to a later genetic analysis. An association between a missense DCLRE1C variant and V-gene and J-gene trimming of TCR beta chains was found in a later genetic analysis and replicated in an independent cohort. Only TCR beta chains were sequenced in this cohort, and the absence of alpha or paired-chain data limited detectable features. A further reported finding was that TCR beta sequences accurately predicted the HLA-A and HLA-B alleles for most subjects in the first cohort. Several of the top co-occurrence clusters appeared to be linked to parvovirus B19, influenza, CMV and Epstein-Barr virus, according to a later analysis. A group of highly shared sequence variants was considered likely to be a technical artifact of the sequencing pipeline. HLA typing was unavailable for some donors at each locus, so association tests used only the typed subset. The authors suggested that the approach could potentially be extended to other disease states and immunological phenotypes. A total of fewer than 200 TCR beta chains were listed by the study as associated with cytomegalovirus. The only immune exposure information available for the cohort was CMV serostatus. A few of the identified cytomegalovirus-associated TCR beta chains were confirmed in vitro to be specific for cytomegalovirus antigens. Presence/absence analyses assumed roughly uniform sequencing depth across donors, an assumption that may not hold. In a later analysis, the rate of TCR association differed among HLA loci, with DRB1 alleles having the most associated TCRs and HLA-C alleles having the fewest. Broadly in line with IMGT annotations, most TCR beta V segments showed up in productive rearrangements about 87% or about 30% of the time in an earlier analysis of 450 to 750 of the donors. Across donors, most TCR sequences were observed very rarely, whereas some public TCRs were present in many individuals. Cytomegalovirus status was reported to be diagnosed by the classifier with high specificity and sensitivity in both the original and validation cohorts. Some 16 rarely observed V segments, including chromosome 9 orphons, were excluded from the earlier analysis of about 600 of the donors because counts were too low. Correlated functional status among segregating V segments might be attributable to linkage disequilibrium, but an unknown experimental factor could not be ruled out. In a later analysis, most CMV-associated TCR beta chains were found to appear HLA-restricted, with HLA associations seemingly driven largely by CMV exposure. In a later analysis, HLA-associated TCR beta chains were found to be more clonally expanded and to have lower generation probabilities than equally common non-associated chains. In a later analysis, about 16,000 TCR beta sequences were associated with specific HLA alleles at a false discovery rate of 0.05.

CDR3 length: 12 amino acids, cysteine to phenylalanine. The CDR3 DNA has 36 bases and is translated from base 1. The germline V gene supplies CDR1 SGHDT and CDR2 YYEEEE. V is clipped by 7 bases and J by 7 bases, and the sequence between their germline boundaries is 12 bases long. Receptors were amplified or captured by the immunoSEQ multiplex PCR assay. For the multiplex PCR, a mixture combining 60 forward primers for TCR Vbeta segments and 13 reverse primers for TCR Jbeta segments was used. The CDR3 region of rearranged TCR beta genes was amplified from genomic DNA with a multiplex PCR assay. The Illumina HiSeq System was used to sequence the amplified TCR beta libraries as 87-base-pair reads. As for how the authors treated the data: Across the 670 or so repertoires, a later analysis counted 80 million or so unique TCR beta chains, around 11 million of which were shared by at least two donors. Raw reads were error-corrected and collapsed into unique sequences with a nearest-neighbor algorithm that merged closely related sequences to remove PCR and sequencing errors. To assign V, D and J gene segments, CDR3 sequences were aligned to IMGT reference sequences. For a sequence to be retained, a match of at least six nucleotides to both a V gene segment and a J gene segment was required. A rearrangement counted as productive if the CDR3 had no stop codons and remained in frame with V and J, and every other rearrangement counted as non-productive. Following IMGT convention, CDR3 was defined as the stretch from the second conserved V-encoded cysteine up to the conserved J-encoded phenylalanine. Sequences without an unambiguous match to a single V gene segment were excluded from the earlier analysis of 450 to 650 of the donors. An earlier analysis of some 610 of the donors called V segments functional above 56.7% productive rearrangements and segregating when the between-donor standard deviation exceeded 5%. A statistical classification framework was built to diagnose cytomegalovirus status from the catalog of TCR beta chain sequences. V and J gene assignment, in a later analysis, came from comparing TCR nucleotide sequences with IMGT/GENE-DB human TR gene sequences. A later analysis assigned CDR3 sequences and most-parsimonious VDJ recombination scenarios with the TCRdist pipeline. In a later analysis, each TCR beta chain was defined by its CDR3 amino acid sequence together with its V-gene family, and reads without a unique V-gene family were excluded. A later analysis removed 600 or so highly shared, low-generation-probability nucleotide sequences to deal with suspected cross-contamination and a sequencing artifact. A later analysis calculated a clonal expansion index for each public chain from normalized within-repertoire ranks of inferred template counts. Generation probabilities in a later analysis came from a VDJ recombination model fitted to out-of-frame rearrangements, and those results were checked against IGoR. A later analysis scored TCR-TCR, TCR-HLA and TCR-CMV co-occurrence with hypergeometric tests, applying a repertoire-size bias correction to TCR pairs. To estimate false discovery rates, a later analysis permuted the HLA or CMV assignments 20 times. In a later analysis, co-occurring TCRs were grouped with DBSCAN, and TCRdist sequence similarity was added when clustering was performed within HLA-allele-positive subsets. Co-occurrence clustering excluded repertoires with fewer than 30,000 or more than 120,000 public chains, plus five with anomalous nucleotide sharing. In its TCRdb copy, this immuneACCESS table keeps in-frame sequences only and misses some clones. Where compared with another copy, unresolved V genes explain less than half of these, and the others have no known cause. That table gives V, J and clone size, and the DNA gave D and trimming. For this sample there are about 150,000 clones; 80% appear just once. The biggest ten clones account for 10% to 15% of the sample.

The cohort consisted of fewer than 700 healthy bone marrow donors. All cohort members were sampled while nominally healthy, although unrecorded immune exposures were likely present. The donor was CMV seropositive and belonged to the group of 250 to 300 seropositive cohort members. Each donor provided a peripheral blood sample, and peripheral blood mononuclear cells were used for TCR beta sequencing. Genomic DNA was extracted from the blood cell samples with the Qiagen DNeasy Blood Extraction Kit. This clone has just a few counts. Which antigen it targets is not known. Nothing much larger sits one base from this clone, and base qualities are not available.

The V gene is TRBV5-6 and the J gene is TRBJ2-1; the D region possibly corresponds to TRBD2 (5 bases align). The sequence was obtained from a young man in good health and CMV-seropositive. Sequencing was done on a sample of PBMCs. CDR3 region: CASLSTGNEQFF. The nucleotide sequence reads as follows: TGTGCCAGCCTTTCGACGGGGAATGAGCAGTTCTTC. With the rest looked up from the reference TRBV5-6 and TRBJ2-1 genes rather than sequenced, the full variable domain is DAGVTQSPTHLIKTRGQQVTLRCSPKSGHDTVSWYQQALGQGPQFIFQYYEEEERQRGNFPDRFSGHQFPNYSSELNVNALLLGDSALYLCASLSTGNEQFFGPGTRLTVL.